These 32 T cell receptor beta chains were all obtained from the same sample, sequenced in a study of blood T cell repertoires in COVID-19. Measured with immunoSEQ multiplex PCR; TCRdb has only the in-frame clones, and not every one. The table has fewer than 90,000 clones, about nine tenths seen once. Specimen: peripheral blood. Every receptor here comes from a male donor with acute or convalescent COVID-19.

V is TRBV28 and J is TRBJ2-7, with 7 bases lining up with TRBD1. The germline gives CDR1 MDHEN, CDR2 SYDVKM. V shed 5 bases, J shed 2 bases, and the junction held 6 bases outside the gene matches. The CDR3 sequence is 14 residues long. As DNA, the CDR3 is TGTGCCAGCAGTGCGTCGGGACAGCCCTACGAGCAGTACTTC. Its translation is CASSASGQPYEQYF.

The chain recombines TRBV19 with TRBJ2-3; D might be TRBD1 (5 bases). Germline CDR1 is LNHDA and CDR2 is SQIVND (reference sequence). Trimming shortened V by 0 bases and J by 5 bases, and 15 bases separated the two germline ends. CDR3 length equals 16 residues. The CDR3 bases are TGTGCCAGTAGTATAGAAGGCAGGGCCGGCGGAGATACGCAGTATTTT. It yields the protein CASSIEGRAGGDTQYF. The full variable domain, its missing parts supplied by reference TRBV19 and TRBJ2-3, is DGGITQSPKYLFRKEGQNVTLSCEQNLNHDAMYWYRQDPGQGLRLIYYSQIVNDFQKGDIAEGYSVSREKKESFPLTVTSAQKNPTAFYLCASSIEGRAGGDTQYFGPGTRLTVL.

The chain has TRBV5-1 and TRBJ2-1, with 12 nucleotides matching TRBD2. In germline, CDR1 is SGHRS, CDR2 YFSETQ. The CDR3 loop spans 14 amino acids. J gave up 6 bases and V 3 bases, and 1 base lay outside the gene matches. CDR3 sequence reads: CASSSGLAGNEQFF. The CDR3 region has the DNA TGCGCCAGCAGCTCGGGACTAGCGGGCAATGAGCAGTTCTTC.

This chain uses TRBV6-5 with TRBJ1-4; D unresolved. The CDR3 runs to 12 residues. Germline V gene sequence: CDR1 MNHEY, CDR2 SVGAGI. Deletions cut 10 bases from V and 0 bases from J, with 6 bases between. The CDR3 here is CATPATNEKLFF. CDR3 nucleotides: TGTGCCACCCCTGCAACTAATGAAAAACTGTTTTTT.

V gene TRBV19 combines with J gene TRBJ1-1; 7 positions agree with TRBD1. The CDR3 is made up of 15 amino acids. Germline CDR1 reads LNHDA; CDR2 reads SQIVND (reference sequence). With 5 bases clipped from V and 5 bases from J, the junction kept 11 bases outside the gene matches. The chain's CDR3 is CASSVTGVDWTEAFF. For the CDR3, the DNA is TGTGCCAGTAGTGTTACAGGGGTGGATTGGACTGAAGCTTTCTTT.

V is TRBV5-4 and J is TRBJ1-1; TRBD1 is a possible D gene (6 bases). CDR1 SGHNT and CDR2 YYREEE come from the germline V gene (reference sequence). Trimming shortened V by 4 bases and J by 0 bases, and 19 bases separated the two germline ends. This CDR3 comprises 17 residues. The CDR3 coding sequence is TGTGCCAGCAGCCGACCAAACACGACAGGATTGAACACTGAAGCTTTCTTT. Amino acid sequence: CASSRPNTTGLNTEAFF. The complete variable domain, with remaining parts taken from reference TRBV5-4 and TRBJ1-1, reads ETGVTQSPTHLIKTRGQQVTLRCSSQSGHNTVSWYQQALGQGPQFIFQYYREEENGRGNFPPRFSGLQFPNYSSELNVNALELDDSALYLCASSRPNTTGLNTEAFFGQGTRLTVV.

This clone was found once. The chain links TRBV4-1 to TRBJ2-1, with a possible D match to TRBD1 (7 bases). CDR1 and CDR2 from the germline V gene are MGHRA and YSYEKL. CDR3 size: 16 residues. Trimming shortened V by 3 bases and J by 10 bases, and 22 bases separated the two germline ends. This chain's CDR3 is CASSQTRVEGAWEQFF. In nucleotides, the CDR3 is TGCGCCAGCAGCCAGACGCGGGTGGAGGGGGCCTGGGAGCAGTTCTTC.

The genes are TRBV2 and TRBJ2-2, with 7 bases identical to TRBD1. The junction had 17 bases not matched to a gene; V was cut back by 7 bases and J by 3 bases. Per germline, CDR1 SNHLY and CDR2 FYNNEI. The length of the CDR3 is 18 residues. The CDR3 region has the DNA TGTGCCAGCAAGAAGAGTCGACAGGGCACCCTGGACACCGGGGAGCTGTTTTTT. This encodes CASKKSRQGTLDTGELFF.

The chain recombines TRBV5-4 with TRBJ1-2, with 7 bases fitting TRBD1. This CDR3 has 14 amino acids. CDR1 SGHNT and CDR2 YYREEE come from the germline V gene (reference sequence). J lost 3 bases, V lost 3 bases, and 5 bases had no gene match. CDR3 loop: CASSSWTGDYGYTF. CDR3 DNA: TGTGCCAGCAGCTCCTGGACAGGTGACTATGGCTACACCTTC.

This clone has only one observation. V and J are TRBV7-2 and TRBJ1-1; D is ambiguous. CDR1 is SGHTA, CDR2 FQGNSA, per germline. V was trimmed by 2 bases and J by 0 bases, leaving 7 bases between them. CDR3 length: 14 amino acids. The CDR3 loop is CASSLMTLNTEAFF. The CDR3 coding sequence is TGTGCCAGCAGCTTAATGACACTGAACACTGAAGCTTTCTTT.

The chain uses TRBV29-1 and TRBJ1-5, with D maybe TRBD1 (5 bases). The CDR3 sequence is 13 residues long. V gave up 7 bases and J gave up 5 bases, with 15 bases separating them. The germline gives CDR1 SQVTM, CDR2 ANQGSEA. The CDR3, as DNA: TGCAGCGCCATCGCGGGGGGTGATCAGCCCCAGCATTTT. This gives the protein CSAIAGGDQPQHF. The whole variable domain, remainder taken from reference TRBV29-1 and TRBJ1-5, is SAVISQKPSRDICQRGTSLTIQCQVDSQVTMMFWYRQQPGQSLTLIATANQGSEATYESGFVIDKFPISRPNLTFSTLTVSNMSPEDSSIYLCSAIAGGDQPQHFGDGTRLSIL.

V usage is TRBV30 and J usage is TRBJ2-3, with TRBD2 identical over 14 bases. Germline V lookup: CDR1 GTSNPN, CDR2 SVGIG (reference sequence). The CDR3 contains 17 residues. Trimming at V came to 4 bases and at J to 1 base, leaving 7 bases not matched to a gene. The CDR3 reads CAWTPGLAGGRTDTQYF. CDR3 DNA sequence: TGTGCCTGGACCCCTGGACTAGCGGGGGGCCGCACAGATACGCAGTATTTT.

This clone appeared a single time. CDR3 in DNA: TGTGCCTGGAGTTCCGCCCAGGTGGAGCAGTACTTC. It yields the protein CAWSSAQVEQYF. The V call is TRBV30, the J call TRBJ2-7; D is undetermined. V was trimmed by 2 bases and J by 7 bases, leaving 12 bases between them. The CDR3 spans 12 residues. The V gene's germline CDR1 is GTSNPN and CDR2 SVGIG (reference sequence).

The gene calls are TRBV2 and TRBJ2-5; 8 bases fit TRBD2. The CDR3 extends over 14 amino acids. Losses at the gene ends were 6 bases for V and 7 bases for J; bases not matched to a gene: 10. Per germline, CDR1 SNHLY and CDR2 FYNNEI. CDR3 in DNA: TGTGCCAGCAGCTCGGGGGGGCCGCCGGGGACCCAGTACTTC. Translated, it gives CASSSGGPPGTQYF.

The chain links TRBV30 to TRBJ1-5; weak D call: TRBD1 (6 bases). Germline assignment: CDR1 GTSNPN and CDR2 SVGIG (reference sequence). This CDR3 contains 14 residues. Deletions cut 2 bases from V and 6 bases from J, with 14 bases between. DNA of the CDR3: TGTGCCTGGAGTAGCCTCCAGGGGTTTCAGCCCCAGCATTTT. Translated: CAWSSLQGFQPQHF. Supplemented by reference TRBV30 and TRBJ1-5, the full variable domain reads SQTIHQWPATLVQPVGSPLSLECTVEGTSNPNLYWYRQAAGRGLQLLFYSVGIGQISSEVPQNLSASRPQDRQFILSSKKLLLSDSGFYLCAWSSLQGFQPQHFGDGTRLSIL.

This clone has a handful of counts. The V and J genes are TRBV7-8 and TRBJ1-6; 10 bases are shared with TRBD1. CDR1 and CDR2 (germline): SGHVS, FQNEAQ. Losses at the gene ends were 6 bases for V and 6 bases for J; bases not matched to a gene: 5. This CDR3 has 15 amino acids. The CDR3 sequence: CASRGQGQGNSPLHF. The CDR3 DNA sequence: TGTGCCAGCAGGGGACAGGGGCAGGGTAATTCACCCCTCCACTTT.

The chain employs TRBV5-1 and TRBJ1-3; a weak D match, TRBD1 (5 bases). The V gene's germline CDR1 is SGHRS and CDR2 YFSETQ. V gave up 1 base and J gave up 0 bases, with 14 bases separating them. The CDR3 runs 17 residues. CDR3 residues: CASSLQGGSDSGNTIYF. The CDR3 region has the DNA TGCGCCAGCAGCTTGCAGGGAGGGTCGGACTCTGGAAACACCATATATTTT. Variable domain in full (rest from reference TRBV5-1 and TRBJ1-3): KAGVTQTPRYLIKTRGQQVTLSCSPISGHRSVSWYQQTPGQGLQFLFEYFSETQRNKGNFPGRFSGRQFSNSRSEMNVSTLELGDSALYLCASSLQGGSDSGNTIYFGEGSWLTVV.

The chain joins TRBV29-1 to TRBJ2-6, with 8 positions matching TRBD1. Trimming took 7 bases from V and 4 from J; bases not matched to a gene: 9. The CDR3 runs 15 residues. The germline gives CDR1 SQVTM, CDR2 ANQGSEA. The CDR3 DNA is TGCAGCGAATCACAGGGGGAGAGAGGGGCCAACGTCCTGACTTTC. This encodes CSESQGERGANVLTF.

There are a few counts of this clone. The J gene is TRBJ2-7, the V gene TRBV11-2; maybe TRBD2 (6 bases). Germline V CDR1 and CDR2: SGHAT, FQNNGV. V lost 6 bases, J lost 5 bases, and 14 bases lay in between. The CDR3 is 13 amino acids. CDR3 coding DNA: TGTGCCAGCAGACCTTCAGGGAGGAACGAGCAGTACTTC. As protein: CASRPSGRNEQYF.

V usage is TRBV10-3 and J usage is TRBJ2-3, with 10 bases fitting TRBD1. The CDR3 contains 13 residues. The J segment lost 4 bases and the V segment lost 8 bases, leaving 3 bases of the junction unmatched. CDR1 and CDR2 (germline): ENHRY, SYGVKD. For the CDR3, the DNA is TGTGCCATCGGGGGACAGGGGTCAGATACGCAGTATTTT. This sequence encodes CAIGGQGSDTQYF.

V usage is TRBV29-1 and J usage is TRBJ1-1; D gene ambiguous. CDR1 SQVTM and CDR2 ANQGSEA come from the germline V gene. The length of the CDR3 is 12 residues. V lost 8 bases to trimming and J lost 0 bases, with 10 bases between them. The DNA for the CDR3 is TGCAGCACCGAACACATGAACACTGAAGCTTTCTTT. It translates to CSTEHMNTEAFF.

The rearrangement links TRBV11-2 to TRBJ1-6; the match to TRBD1 covers 8 bases. V shed 4 bases and J 3 bases; nucleotides not matched to a gene: 11. The CDR3 loop spans 18 amino acids. Germline CDR1 and CDR2: SGHAT and FQNNGV. CDR3 protein: CASSSRPGQGGYNSPLHF. CDR3 coding DNA: TGTGCCAGCAGCTCTCGACCCGGACAGGGTGGCTATAATTCACCCCTCCACTTT.

The chain carries TRBV6-5 and TRBJ1-2, with 7 nucleotides matching TRBD1. The CDR3 consists of 15 residues. The V gene end was trimmed by 8 bases and the J gene end by 2 bases; junction bases not matched to a gene: 11. Germline V lookup: CDR1 MNHEY, CDR2 SVGAGI. CDR3 in DNA: TGTGCCAGCCTGACCCCCCAGACAGGGAACTATGGCTACACCTTC. Protein product: CASLTPQTGNYGYTF.

A single count supports this clone. The rearrangement uses TRBV30 and TRBJ1-2; D is ambiguous. The CDR3 length is 13 residues. Germline V gives CDR1 GTSNPN, CDR2 SVGIG (reference sequence). The germline V and J ends were trimmed by 7 bases and 4 bases, with 16 bases remaining between them. For the CDR3, the DNA is TGTGCCTCGAATCTAGCGGCAGGCTATGGCTACACCTTC. It yields the protein CASNLAAGYGYTF.

The chain is built from TRBV19 and TRBJ2-2, with 12 bases fitting TRBD1. V trimming: 2 bases; J trimming: 6 bases; junction bases outside the gene matches: 7. CDR1 is LNHDA and CDR2 is SQIVND in the germline V gene (reference sequence). The CDR3 contains 17 residues. The CDR3 DNA is TGTGCCAGTAGTATACGTAAAGGGACAGGGGGCTCCGGGGAGCTGTTTTTT. It is translated as CASSIRKGTGGSGELFF.

In the case of this clone: Other DNA sequences in this sample translate to the same CDR3. The genes are TRBV5-1 and TRBJ1-1; 8 nucleotides line up with TRBD1. CDR1 and CDR2 (germline): SGHRS, YFSETQ. Unmatched junction bases numbered 7, after V lost 4 bases and J lost 5 bases. The CDR3 sequence is 14 residues long. The CDR3 is CASSTGTGGTEAFF. DNA of the CDR3: TGCGCCAGCAGCACGGGGACAGGAGGAACTGAAGCTTTCTTT.

The chain has TRBV10-2 and TRBJ1-2; 7 bases agree with TRBD1. The trim removed 5 bases at V and 8 bases at J, leaving 8 bases unmatched. The CDR3 extends over 13 amino acids. The germline V gene has CDR1 WSHSY and CDR2 SAAADI. The CDR3 spells CASSQQGNNGYTF. In DNA form, the CDR3 reads TGCGCCAGCAGTCAACAGGGGAATAACGGCTACACCTTC.

This clone was seen a few times. The V call is TRBV5-1, the J call TRBJ1-1, with D uncertain. This CDR3 comprises 14 residues. Trimming removed 3 bases at V and 1 base at J, with 10 bases between. CDR1 is SGHRS, CDR2 YFSETQ, per germline. CDR3 nucleotide sequence: TGCGCCAGCAGCTCAGGCAGAAAGAACACTGAAGCTTTCTTT. Amino acids: CASSSGRKNTEAFF.

This chain links TRBV9 with TRBJ2-1; 13 bases match TRBD2. V shed 1 base, J shed 6 bases, and the junction held 7 bases outside the gene matches. This CDR3 comprises 17 residues. Per germline, CDR1 SGDLS and CDR2 YYNGEE. DNA for the CDR3: TGTGCCAGCAGCGTACAACCAACTAGCGGGGGGGCCAATGAGCAGTTCTTC. It codes for CASSVQPTSGGANEQFF. The entire variable domain, with the rest obtained from reference TRBV9 and TRBJ2-1, is as follows: DSGVTQTPKHLITATGQRVTLRCSPRSGDLSVYWYQQSLDQGLQFLIQYYNGEERAKGNILERFSAQQFPDLHSELNLSSLELGDSALYFCASSVQPTSGGANEQFFGPGTRLTVL.

This clone was counted between two and nine times. The rearrangement uses TRBV29-1 and TRBJ2-5, with 8 positions matching TRBD1. Trimming at V came to 5 bases and at J to 4 bases, leaving 3 bases not matched to a gene. Germline CDR1 reads SQVTM; CDR2 reads ANQGSEA. The CDR3 runs 12 residues. This CDR3 is CSVSDRGETQYF. The CDR3, as DNA: TGCAGCGTTTCAGACAGGGGAGAGACCCAGTACTTC.

The chain links TRBV6-1 to TRBJ2-7, with 7 bases aligning to TRBD2. The junction had 9 bases not matched to a gene; V was cut back by 2 bases and J by 5 bases. The CDR3 totals 15 residues. Germline assignment: CDR1 MNHNS and CDR2 SASEGT. CDR3 nucleotide sequence: TGTGCCAGCAGTGAAAGGGCACTAGCGTTTGACGAGCAGTACTTC. This encodes CASSERALAFDEQYF.

This clone appeared a single time. The chain uses TRBV5-6 and TRBJ1-1, with 10 bases fitting TRBD1. Germline CDR1 and CDR2: SGHDT and YYEEEE. The CDR3 length is 13 residues. Germline trimming cut 4 bases from V and 7 bases from J; bases unmatched to any gene: 4. CDR3: CASSGDRGREAFF. CDR3 DNA sequence: TGTGCCAGCAGCGGGGACAGGGGCCGTGAAGCTTTCTTT.